This is a list of T cell receptor beta chains from one sample in a study of blood T cell repertoires in COVID-19. Repertoires were generated with immunoSEQ multiplex PCR, while TCRdb's copy carries only in-frame clones and drops some. Here the sample spans about 150,000 clones, more than 65% being singletons. The sample comprised peripheral blood. Receptors were obtained from a woman aged 45-59 years in a cohort sampled during active or convalescent COVID-19. Each CDR3 is given with its conserved first and last residue. D genes are given only for firm matches. Rows give clone size only sometimes, using once, few, many, or a class for an expanded clone.

J: TRBJ1-2
length: 16
V: TRBV7-2
D: .
size: .
DNA: TGTGCCAGCAGCTGGTCCGGGACAAGCCAGGGCTATGGCTACACCTTC
CDR3: CASSWSGTSQGYGYTF

J: TRBJ1-1
length: 13
V: TRBV12-3/TRBV12-4
D: .
size: .
DNA: TGTGCCAGCAGCCCCCCGGTGGACACTGAAGCTTTCTTT
CDR3: CASSPPVDTEAFF

J: TRBJ1-1
length: 13
V: TRBV5-4
D: .
size: .
DNA: TGTGCCAGCAGCTTAGACAGAAACACTGAAGCTTTCTTT
CDR3: CASSLDRNTEAFF

J: TRBJ2-2
length: 15
V: TRBV15
D: .
size: .
DNA: TGTGCCACCAGCAGAGTAGGCAGGATAACCGGGGAGCTGTTTTTT
CDR3: CATSRVGRITGELFF

J: TRBJ2-1
length: 13
V: TRBV5-1
D: .
size: once
DNA: TGCGCCAGCAGCTTGAAGCTGGTTAATGAGCAGTTCTTC
CDR3: CASSLKLVNEQFF

J: TRBJ1-2
length: 16
V: TRBV5-1
D: .
size: .
DNA: TGCGCCAGCAGCTTGAACCCAGGGGAACCCGGGTATGGCTACACCTTC
CDR3: CASSLNPGEPGYGYTF

J: TRBJ1-2
length: 15
V: TRBV5-6
D: TRBD1
size: once
DNA: TGTGCCAGCAGGAGACAGGGGTCGGGAAACTATGGCTACACCTTC
CDR3: CASRRQGSGNYGYTF

J: TRBJ2-5
length: 17
V: TRBV5-4
D: TRBD2
size: .
DNA: TGTGCCAGCAGCTTGGGGCTAACTAGCGGGGTCCGGGAGACCCAGTACTTC
CDR3: CASSLGLTSGVRETQYF

J: TRBJ2-3
length: 15
V: TRBV19
D: .
size: .
DNA: TGTGCCAGCTCAACGGGGGGCCCCCTCACAGATACGCAGTATTTT
CDR3: CASSTGGPLTDTQYF

J: TRBJ2-1
length: 14
V: TRBV24-1
D: .
size: .
DNA: TGTGCCACCAGTCGAGGGAGCTCCTACAATGAGCAGTTCTTC
CDR3: CATSRGSSYNEQFF

J: TRBJ1-5
length: 15
V: TRBV5-1
D: .
size: .
DNA: TGCGCCAGCAGCCCCGGACAGTTTAGCAATCAGCCCCAGCATTTT
CDR3: CASSPGQFSNQPQHF

J: TRBJ2-2
length: 13
V: TRBV12-3/TRBV12-4
D: .
size: .
DNA: TGTGCCAGCGGGCATTCGAACACCGGGGAGCTGTTTTTT
CDR3: CASGHSNTGELFF

J: TRBJ2-1
length: 13
V: TRBV7-2
D: .
size: few
DNA: TGTGCCAGCAGCTTTAACAGGGACAATGAGCAGTTCTTC
CDR3: CASSFNRDNEQFF

J: TRBJ2-5
length: 13
V: TRBV10-3
D: .
size: .
DNA: TGTGCCATCAGCTACAGGGTCGAAGAGACCCAGTACTTC
CDR3: CAISYRVEETQYF

J: TRBJ2-7
length: 13
V: TRBV3-1/TRBV3-2
D: .
size: .
DNA: TGTGCCAGCGGTCGACAGGAGATCTACGAGCAGTACTTC
CDR3: CASGRQEIYEQYF

J: TRBJ2-1
length: 13
V: TRBV9
D: TRBD1
size: .
DNA: TGTGCCAGCAGCGTAGTTCGGGCAGGGGGTCTGTTCTTC
CDR3: CASSVVRAGGLFF

J: TRBJ2-5
length: 12
V: TRBV5-4
D: .
size: .
DNA: TGTGCCAGCAGCAGGACAGAGGAGACCCAGTACTTC
CDR3: CASSRTEETQYF

J: TRBJ1-1
length: 13
V: TRBV29-1
D: TRBD1
size: .
DNA: TGCAGCGGATGGACAGGGGGAGCCACTGAAGCTTTCTTT
CDR3: CSGWTGGATEAFF

J: TRBJ1-4
length: 15
V: TRBV7-8
D: .
size: .
DNA: TGTGCCAGCAGCTTAGCGTCCGTAGATTATGAAAAACTGTTTTTT
CDR3: CASSLASVDYEKLFF

J: TRBJ2-7
length: 16
V: TRBV6-6
D: .
size: .
DNA: TGTGCCAGCAGTTACCTCTCGCGGGGGCCCTCCTACGAGCAGTACTTC
CDR3: CASSYLSRGPSYEQYF

J: TRBJ1-2
length: 13
V: TRBV6-5
D: .
size: once
DNA: TGTGCCAGCAGCCCGAACAGGGTCTATGGCTACACCTTC
CDR3: CASSPNRVYGYTF

J: TRBJ1-3
length: 17
V: TRBV4-3
D: .
size: .
DNA: TGCGCCAGCAGCCAAGGGCCCCCGGGGTCCTCTGGAAACACCATATATTTT
CDR3: CASSQGPPGSSGNTIYF

J: TRBJ1-2
length: 16
V: TRBV10-1
D: .
size: .
DNA: TGCGCCAGCAGTGAATTGGTTGACAGGCTCTCCTATGGCTACACCTTC
CDR3: CASSELVDRLSYGYTF

J: TRBJ2-2
length: 11
V: TRBV6-6
D: TRBD2
size: .
DNA: TGTGCCAGCAGTTCACTAGCGGGGATGTTTTTT
CDR3: CASSSLAGMFF

J: TRBJ1-6
length: 13
V: TRBV25-1
D: TRBD1
size: .
DNA: TGTGCCAGCAGAGACAGGGTTGGTTCACCCCTCCACTTT
CDR3: CASRDRVGSPLHF

J: TRBJ2-2
length: 21
V: TRBV2
D: TRBD2
size: .
DNA: TGTGCCAGCAGGTCCCGCACCGGGACTAGCGGGGGAATAGGGAACACCGGGGAGCTGTTTTTT
CDR3: CASRSRTGTSGGIGNTGELFF

J: TRBJ2-7
length: 16
V: TRBV5-1
D: TRBD1
size: .
DNA: TGCGCCAGCAGCTTGGTAACATCCGGGACAGCTTACGAGCAGTACTTC
CDR3: CASSLVTSGTAYEQYF

J: TRBJ2-1
length: 14
V: TRBV27
D: .
size: .
DNA: TGTGCCAGCAGTTCACAGGGTTCGAGGAATGAGCAGTTCTTC
CDR3: CASSSQGSRNEQFF